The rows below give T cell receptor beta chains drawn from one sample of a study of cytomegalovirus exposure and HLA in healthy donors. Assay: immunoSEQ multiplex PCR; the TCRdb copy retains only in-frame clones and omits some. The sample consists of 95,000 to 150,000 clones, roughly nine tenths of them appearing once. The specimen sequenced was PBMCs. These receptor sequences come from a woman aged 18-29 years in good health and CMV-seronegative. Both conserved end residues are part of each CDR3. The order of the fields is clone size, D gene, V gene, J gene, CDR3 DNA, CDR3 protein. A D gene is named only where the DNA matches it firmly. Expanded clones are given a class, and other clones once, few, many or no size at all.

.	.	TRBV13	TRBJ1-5	TGTGCCAGCAGCTTAGTGACAGACCAATATCAGCCCCAGCATTTT	CASSLVTDQYQPQHF
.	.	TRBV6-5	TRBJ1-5	TGTGCCAGCAGTGCCTGGTTAGGGGCGGATCAGCCCCAGCATTTT	CASSAWLGADQPQHF
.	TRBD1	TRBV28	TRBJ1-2	TGTGCCAGCAATGTTATAGGGACAGGGATTAACTATGGCTACACCTTC	CASNVIGTGINYGYTF
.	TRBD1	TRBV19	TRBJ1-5	TGTGCCAGTAGTACGGACAGGGGAGTCGCGGGCAATCAGCCCCAGCATTTT	CASSTDRGVAGNQPQHF
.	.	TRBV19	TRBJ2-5	TGTGCCAGCCGCCGAACTGGTGAGACCCAGTACTTC	CASRRTGETQYF
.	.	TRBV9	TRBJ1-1	TGTGCCAGCAGCTCCTCGGGGGTGAGCACTGAAGCTTTCTTT	CASSSSGVSTEAFF
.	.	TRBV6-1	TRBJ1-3	TGTGCCAGCAGTGGCGAGATCTCTGGAAACACCATATATTTT	CASSGEISGNTIYF
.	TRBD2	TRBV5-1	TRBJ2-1	TGCGCCAGCAGCTCGGGTAGCGGGAGGTTACTAAATGAGCAGTTCTTC	CASSSGSGRLLNEQFF
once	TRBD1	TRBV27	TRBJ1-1	TGTGCCAGCAGCAGGGGGCGGGAGAACACTGAAGCTTTCTTT	CASSRGRENTEAFF
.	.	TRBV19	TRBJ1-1	TGTGCCAGGAAGGGACAGAACACTGAAGCTTTCTTT	CARKGQNTEAFF
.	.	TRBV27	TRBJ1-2	TGTGCCAGCAGCCCGACAGGAGCTAACTATGGCTACACCTTC	CASSPTGANYGYTF
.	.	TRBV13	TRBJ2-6	TGTGCCAGCATGGCCCGACTAGTTGAAAATGGGGCCAACGTCCTGACTTTC	CASMARLVENGANVLTF
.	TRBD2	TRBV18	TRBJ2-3	TGTGCCAGCTCTCAGACTAGCGGGAGCGCAGATACGCAGTATTTT	CASSQTSGSADTQYF
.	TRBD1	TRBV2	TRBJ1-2	TGTGCCAGCAGTGCCGCGGGCAGGGGGCTTCTTCATGGCTACACCTTC	CASSAAGRGLLHGYTF
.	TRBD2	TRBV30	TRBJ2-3	TGTGCCTTAACCCTAGCGGGGATCACAGATACGCAGTATTTT	CALTLAGITDTQYF
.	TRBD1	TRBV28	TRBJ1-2	TGTGCCAGCAGTTTCCCGAACAGGGGCAATGGCTACACCTTC	CASSFPNRGNGYTF
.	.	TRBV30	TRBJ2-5	TGTGCCTGGAGTGTACAGGGCGAGACCCAGTACTTC	CAWSVQGETQYF
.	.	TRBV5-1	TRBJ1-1	TGCGCCAGCGGCACCGACGGGGGAAAGAACACTGAAGCTTTCTTT	CASGTDGGKNTEAFF
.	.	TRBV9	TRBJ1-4	TGTGCCAGCAGCGTAGAGGCGGAGGCTAATGAAAAACTGTTTTTT	CASSVEAEANEKLFF
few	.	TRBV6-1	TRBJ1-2	TGTGCCAGCAGTGAAGCTGAAGCCCCGGCAGGCTATGGCTACACCTTC	CASSEAEAPAGYGYTF
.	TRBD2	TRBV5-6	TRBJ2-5	TGTGCCAGCAGCTTTCTCTCAGCGGGAGGTAAAGAGACCCAGTACTTC	CASSFLSAGGKETQYF
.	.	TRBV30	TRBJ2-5	TGTGCCTGGAGTACCGGGCCAAGAGGGGAGACCCAGTACTTC	CAWSTGPRGETQYF
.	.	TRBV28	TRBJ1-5	TGTGCCAGCAGACAGAGTGAAAGATTTGGGCCCCAGCATTTT	CASRQSERFGPQHF